These 5 T cell receptor beta chains were all obtained from the same sample, sequenced in a study of blood T cell repertoires in COVID-19. Libraries were prepared by immunoSEQ multiplex PCR; TCRdb keeps only in-frame clonotypes and omits some of them. The table lists roughly 230,000 clones, roughly 80% of them singletons. The sample consisted of peripheral blood. The receptors shown here come from a man in his fifties or sixties with active or convalescent COVID-19.

V usage is TRBV28 and J usage is TRBJ1-3, with D perhaps matching TRBD1 (6 bases). Germline lookup yields CDR1 MDHEN and CDR2 SYDVKM. V shed 6 bases and J shed 0 bases, with 15 bases lying between them. The CDR3 is 16 amino acids. This CDR3 reads CASSPGGQLSGNTIYF. DNA of the CDR3: TGTGCCAGCAGCCCCGGGGGGCAGCTCTCTGGAAACACCATATATTTT. Together with reference TRBV28 and TRBJ1-3, the CDR3 gives the full variable domain: DVKVTQSSRYLVKRTGEKVFLECVQDMDHENMFWYRQDPGLGLRLIYFSYDVKMKEKGDIPEGYSVSREKKERFSLILESASTNQTSMYLCASSPGGQLSGNTIYFGEGSWLTVV.

This clone was seen a few times. The gene calls are TRBV11-3 and TRBJ2-3, with 10 bases that match TRBD2. The CDR3 has 16 residues. V lost 5 bases and J lost 5; bases outside the gene matches: 10. Germline V gene sequence: CDR1 SGHNT, CDR2 YENEEA. The CDR3 is CASSPRAGGRGDTQYF. The DNA of the CDR3 is TGTGCCAGCAGCCCGCGAGCGGGGGGGCGTGGAGATACGCAGTATTTT. The full variable domain, completed using reference TRBV11-3 and TRBJ2-3, is EAGVVQSPRYKIIEKKQPVAFWCNPISGHNTLYWYLQNLGQGPELLIRYENEEAVDDSQLPKDRFSAERLKGVDSTLKIQPAELGDSAVYLCASSPRAGGRGDTQYFGPGTRLTVL.

There are many counts of this clone. This CDR3 reads CASSQDGSTGGYTF. Written as DNA, the CDR3 is TGTGCCAGCAGCCAAGATGGCTCGACAGGCGGCTACACCTTC. This chain uses TRBV14 with TRBJ1-2; possibly TRBD1 for D (6 bases). The germline CDR1 and CDR2 sequences are SGHDN and FVKESK. V was trimmed by 0 bases and J by 8 bases, leaving 13 bases between them. CDR3 size: 14 residues.

V usage is TRBV5-1 and J usage is TRBJ1-1; D unclear. Germline V CDR1 and CDR2: SGHRS, YFSETQ. V was clipped by 0 bases and J by 11 bases, with 17 bases between them. CDR3 length: 14 residues. In nucleotides, the CDR3 is TGCGCCAGCAGCTTGGTATCAGGCCGCGACGAGGCTTTCTTT. Translation gives CASSLVSGRDEAFF.

This chain joins TRBV15 and TRBJ1-4; D possibly corresponds to TRBD1 (5 bases). Germline assignment: CDR1 LNHNV and CDR2 YYDKDF (reference sequence). This CDR3 has 17 residues. Trimming stripped 5 bases from V and 0 bases from J, with 16 bases between. For the CDR3, the DNA is TGTGCCACCAGCCCGTTTCCAGGGCAAACAACTAATGAAAAACTGTTTTTT. Translated: CATSPFPGQTTNEKLFF.